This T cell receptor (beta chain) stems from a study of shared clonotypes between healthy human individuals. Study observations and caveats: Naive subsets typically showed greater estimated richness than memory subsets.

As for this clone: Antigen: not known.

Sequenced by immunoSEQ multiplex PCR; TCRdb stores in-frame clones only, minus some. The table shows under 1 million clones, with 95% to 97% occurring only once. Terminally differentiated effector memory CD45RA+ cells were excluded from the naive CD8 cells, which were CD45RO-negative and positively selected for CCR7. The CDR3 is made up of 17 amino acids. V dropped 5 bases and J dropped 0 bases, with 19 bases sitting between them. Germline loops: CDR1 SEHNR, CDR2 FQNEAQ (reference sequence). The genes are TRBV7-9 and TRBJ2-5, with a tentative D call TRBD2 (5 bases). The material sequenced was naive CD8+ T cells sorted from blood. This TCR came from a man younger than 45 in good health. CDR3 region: CASSPPIGRKYQETQYF. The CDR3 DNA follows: TGTGCCAGCAGCCCCCCTATAGGGAGAAAGTACCAAGAGACCCAGTACTTC. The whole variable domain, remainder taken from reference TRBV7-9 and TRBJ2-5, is DTGVSQNPRHKITKRGQNVTFRCDPISEHNRLYWYRQTLGQGPEFLTYFQNEAQLEKSRLLSDRFSAERPKGSFSTLEIQRTEQGDSAMYLCASSPPIGRKYQETQYFGPGTRLLVL.